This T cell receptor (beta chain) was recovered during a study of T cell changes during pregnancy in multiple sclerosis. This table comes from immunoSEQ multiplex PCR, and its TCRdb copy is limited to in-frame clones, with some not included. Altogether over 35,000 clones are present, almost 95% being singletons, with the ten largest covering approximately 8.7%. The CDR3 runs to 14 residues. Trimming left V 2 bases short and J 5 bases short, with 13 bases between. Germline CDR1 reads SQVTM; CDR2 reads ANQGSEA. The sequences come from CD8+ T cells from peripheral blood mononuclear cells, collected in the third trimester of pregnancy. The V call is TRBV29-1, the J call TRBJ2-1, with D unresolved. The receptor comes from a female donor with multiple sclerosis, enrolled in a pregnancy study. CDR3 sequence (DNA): TGCAGCGTTGAACCAGTCTGGCCACACAATGAGCAGTTCTTC. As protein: CSVEPVWPHNEQFF.